The rows below give T cell receptor beta chains drawn from one sample of a study of cytomegalovirus exposure and HLA in healthy donors. Only in-frame clones appear in the TCRdb table, and some are missing; sequencing was by immunoSEQ multiplex PCR. The profile shows about 140,000 clones, more than 75% of them singletons. The sample consisted of PBMCs. The receptors were sampled from a man in his forties in good health and CMV-seronegative. CDR3s include the opening cysteine and the closing phenylalanine or tryptophan.

TRBV2,TRBJ2-5,CASSEGPGAQYF
TRBV4-1,TRBJ2-3,CASSNQEGARDTQYF
TRBV10-1,TRBJ1-4,CASSESTGATNEKLFF
TRBV5-4,TRBJ2-5,CASSLAHGLAEAETQYF
TRBV19,TRBJ2-3,CASTYDRVTDTQYF
TRBV4-1,TRBJ1-1,CASSRPGGNTEAFF
TRBV19,TRBJ2-1,CASSIDPSGRGEQFF
TRBV11-1,TRBJ2-5,CASSSGQGETQYF
TRBV6-5,TRBJ1-5,CASSYGTGGGQPQHF
TRBV5-1,TRBJ2-5,CASSLGLAGGQETQYF
TRBV21-1,TRBJ2-7,CASPGQGSYEQYF
TRBV5-6,TRBJ1-6,CASSLRRDSRYNSPLHF
TRBV6-1,TRBJ2-2,CASSAPRSGGRTGELFF
TRBV28,TRBJ2-5,CASSKRLAGETQYF
TRBV5-1,TRBJ1-1,CASSLAPGANTEAFF
TRBV29-1,TRBJ2-7,CSVEGVGQGAYEQYF
TRBV6-6,TRBJ1-2,CASSLGQLYGYTF
TRBV14,TRBJ2-1,CASSPLHTTGSDPRGEQFF
TRBV6-1,TRBJ2-3,CASSDSGTQYF
TRBV5-4,TRBJ2-7,CASSRDRVYHEQYF
TRBV4-3,TRBJ2-7,CASSEDRGYEQYF
TRBV28,TRBJ2-3,CASTSCKYF
TRBV18,TRBJ2-7,CASSPPFSGTSYEQYF
TRBV4-1,TRBJ1-3,CASSQEDRADTIYF
TRBV2,TRBJ2-2,CANRGSPTGELFF
TRBV9,TRBJ2-2,CASSVASAGILTGELFF
TRBV28,TRBJ2-7,CASRRTGEYYEQYF
TRBV5-6,TRBJ2-7,CASSLADLADYEQYF
TRBV4-1,TRBJ2-5,CASSGLAGGGEETQYF
TRBV11-2,TRBJ2-3,CASSSGTSGTDTQYF
TRBV18,TRBJ2-3,CASSPLEAGGTDTQYF
TRBV7-6,TRBJ2-1,CASSLVARGLENEQFF
TRBV18,TRBJ2-1,CASSSGWDNEQFF
TRBV4-3,TRBJ2-7,CASSQEWGRRAYEQYF
TRBV11-2,TRBJ2-2,CASSLDGGANTGELSF
TRBV28,TRBJ2-3,CASSSRGLWGTDTQYF
TRBV30,.,CAWSRIGGGRYEQYF
TRBV27,TRBJ2-7,CASSTTGSYEQYF
TRBV4-1,TRBJ2-4,CASSPRTGLAKNIQYF
TRBV7-7,TRBJ2-3,CASSPVGGGKDTQYF
TRBV5-1,TRBJ1-2,CASKGDNHYGYTF